This T cell receptor (beta chain) was identified in a study of molecular identifiers for immune sequencing clone quantification. Points from the study as a whole: Underestimation of highly expanded clone sizes could arise where identical TCR molecules share a barcode.

A single record per CDR3 protein comes from TCRdb applying MiXCR to the PCR reads. The sample holds about 500,000 distinct CDR3 sequences, over 20% seen once. The CDR3 spans 15 residues. Trimming cost V 0 bases and J 6 bases, with 12 bases left between them. Per the germline V gene, CDR1 is SGHVS and CDR2 is FNYEAQ. Sorting selected naive CD8 T cells with a CD8+CD4-CCR7+CD45RA+ phenotype. For this clonotype: Its target is not known.

This sequence joins TRBV7-6 and TRBJ1-5; TRBD1 might be the D (6 bases). Source material: naive CD8+ T cells from blood, with Jurkat cell RNA spiked in. As to subset: FACS-sorted CD8+CD4-CCR7+CD45RA+ naive T cells. This TCR came from a human donor in good health. Some libraries in this study had Jurkat cell RNA spiked in. CDR3 amino acids: CASSLAAGDGQPQHF. CDR3 sequence (DNA): TGTGCCAGCAGCTTAGCTGCAGGGGATGGTCAGCCCCAGCATTTT.